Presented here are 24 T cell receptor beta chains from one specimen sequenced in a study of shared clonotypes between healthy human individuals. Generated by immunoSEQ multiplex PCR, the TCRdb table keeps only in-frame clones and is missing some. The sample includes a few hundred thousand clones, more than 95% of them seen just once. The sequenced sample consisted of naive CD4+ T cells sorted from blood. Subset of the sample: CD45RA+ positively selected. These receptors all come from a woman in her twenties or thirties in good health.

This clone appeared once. The DNA for the CDR3 is TGTGCCAGCAGCTTAGCCGGCGTGGAATGGGGAAATGAGCAGTTCTTC. It encodes CASSLAGVEWGNEQFF. This sequence joins TRBV7-2 and TRBJ2-1; D gene unclear. The CDR3 loop spans 16 amino acids. The ends were cut back, 0 bases at V and 7 bases at J, with 16 bases in the middle. Germline CDR1 reads SGHTA; CDR2 reads FQGNSA.

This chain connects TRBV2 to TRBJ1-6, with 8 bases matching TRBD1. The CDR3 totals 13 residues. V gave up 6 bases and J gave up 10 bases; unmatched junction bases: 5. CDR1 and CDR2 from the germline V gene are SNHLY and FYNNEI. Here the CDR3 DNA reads TGTGCCAGCAGGGACAGGGAGTCCTCACCCCTCCACTTT. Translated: CASRDRESSPLHF.

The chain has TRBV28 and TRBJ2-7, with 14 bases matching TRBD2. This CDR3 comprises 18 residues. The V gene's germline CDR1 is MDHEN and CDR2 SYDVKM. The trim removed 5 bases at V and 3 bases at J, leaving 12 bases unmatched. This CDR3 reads CASSPPGLAGAFHYEQYF. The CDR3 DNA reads TGTGCCAGCAGTCCTCCGGGACTAGCGGGAGCGTTCCACTACGAGCAGTACTTC.

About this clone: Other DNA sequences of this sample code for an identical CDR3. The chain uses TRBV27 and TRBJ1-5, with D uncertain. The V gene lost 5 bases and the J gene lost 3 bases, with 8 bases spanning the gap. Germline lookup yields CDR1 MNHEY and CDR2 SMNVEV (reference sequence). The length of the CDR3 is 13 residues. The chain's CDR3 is CASSSLVNQPQHF. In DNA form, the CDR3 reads TGTGCCAGCAGTAGTCTGGTCAATCAGCCCCAGCATTTT.

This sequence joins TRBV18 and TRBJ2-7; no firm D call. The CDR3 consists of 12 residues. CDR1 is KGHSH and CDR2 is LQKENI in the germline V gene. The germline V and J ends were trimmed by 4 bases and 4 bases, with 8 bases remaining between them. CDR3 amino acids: CASSRDGYEQYF. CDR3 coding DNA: TGTGCCAGCTCACGAGACGGTTACGAGCAGTACTTC.

The CDR3 spells CASSYNTDTQYF. CDR3 DNA: TGTGCCAGCAGTTACAATACAGATACGCAGTATTTT. This chain connects TRBV6-6 to TRBJ2-3; D is uncertain. This CDR3 contains 12 residues. Germline V gene data show CDR1 as MNHNY and CDR2 as SVGAGI (reference sequence). The germline V and J ends were trimmed by 2 bases and 3 bases, with 3 bases remaining between them.

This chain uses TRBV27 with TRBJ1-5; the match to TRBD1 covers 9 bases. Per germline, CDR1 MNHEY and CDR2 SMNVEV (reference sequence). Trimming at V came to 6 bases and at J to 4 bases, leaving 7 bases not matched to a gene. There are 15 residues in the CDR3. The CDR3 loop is CASRQQGADNQPQHF. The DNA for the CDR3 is TGTGCCAGCAGACAACAGGGGGCGGATAATCAGCCCCAGCATTTT.

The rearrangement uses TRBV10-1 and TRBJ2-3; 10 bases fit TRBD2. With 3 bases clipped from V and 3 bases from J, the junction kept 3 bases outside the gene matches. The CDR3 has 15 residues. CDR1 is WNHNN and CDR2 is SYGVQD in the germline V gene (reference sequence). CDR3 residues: CASSDQREGTDTQYF. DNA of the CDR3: TGCGCCAGCAGTGACCAGCGGGAGGGAACAGATACGCAGTATTTT.

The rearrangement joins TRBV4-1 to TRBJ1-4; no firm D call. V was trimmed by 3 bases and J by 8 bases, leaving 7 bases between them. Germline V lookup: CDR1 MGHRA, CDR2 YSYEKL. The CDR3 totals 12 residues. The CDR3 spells CASSHDLEKLFF. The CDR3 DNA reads TGCGCCAGCAGCCATGACTTAGAAAAACTGTTTTTT.

The CDR3 nucleotides are TGTGCCAGCAGCAACATCTGGGGAGGGCAAGAGACCCAGTACTTC. Protein: CASSNIWGGQETQYF. The chain uses TRBV7-2 and TRBJ2-5; 7 bases align to TRBD2. This CDR3 spans 15 amino acids. Germline V CDR1 and CDR2: SGHTA, FQGNSA. V lost 5 bases to trimming and J lost 2 bases; unmatched junction nucleotides: 8.

Here the CDR3 reads CASSLDRVSPLHF. The CDR3 coding sequence is TGTGCCAGCAGCTTAGACAGGGTTTCACCCCTCCACTTT. The V gene is TRBV7-9, the J gene TRBJ1-6; weak D call: TRBD1 (6 bases). V was trimmed by 1 base and J by 9 bases, leaving 7 bases between them. The germline gives CDR1 SEHNR, CDR2 FQNEAQ (reference sequence). There are 13 residues in the CDR3.

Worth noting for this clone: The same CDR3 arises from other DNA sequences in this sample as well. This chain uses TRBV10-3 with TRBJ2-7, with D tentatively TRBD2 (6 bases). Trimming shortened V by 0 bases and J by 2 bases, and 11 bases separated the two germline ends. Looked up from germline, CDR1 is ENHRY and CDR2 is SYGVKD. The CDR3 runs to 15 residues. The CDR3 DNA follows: TGTGCCATCAGTGAGTCGATGGGGGGAACCTACGAGCAGTACTTC. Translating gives CAISESMGGTYEQYF.

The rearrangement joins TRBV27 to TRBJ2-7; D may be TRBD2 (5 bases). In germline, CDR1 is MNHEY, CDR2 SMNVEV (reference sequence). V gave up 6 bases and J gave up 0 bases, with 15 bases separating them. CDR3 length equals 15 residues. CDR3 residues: CASSSRTSASYEQYF. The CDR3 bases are TGTGCCAGCAGCTCCCGGACTTCGGCCTCCTACGAGCAGTACTTC.

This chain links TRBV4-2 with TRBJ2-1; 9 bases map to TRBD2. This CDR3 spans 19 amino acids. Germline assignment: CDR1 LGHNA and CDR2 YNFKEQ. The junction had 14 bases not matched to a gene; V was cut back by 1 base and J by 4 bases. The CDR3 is CASSQGESPGLATYNEQFF. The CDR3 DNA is TGTGCCAGCAGCCAAGGGGAGTCCCCGGGACTAGCTACATACAATGAGCAGTTCTTC.

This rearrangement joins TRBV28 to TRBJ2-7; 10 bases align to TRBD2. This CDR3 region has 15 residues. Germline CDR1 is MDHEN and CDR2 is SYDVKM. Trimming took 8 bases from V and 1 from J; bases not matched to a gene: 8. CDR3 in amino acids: CASRKAGGISYEQYF. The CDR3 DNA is TGTGCCAGCCGAAAAGCGGGAGGGATTTCCTACGAGCAGTACTTC.

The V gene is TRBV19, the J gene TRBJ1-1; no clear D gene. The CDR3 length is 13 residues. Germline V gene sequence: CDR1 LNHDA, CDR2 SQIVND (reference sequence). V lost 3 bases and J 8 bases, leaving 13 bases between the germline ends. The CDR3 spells CASSIMFGAEAFF. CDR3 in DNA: TGTGCCAGTAGTATTATGTTTGGAGCAGAAGCTTTCTTT.

The CDR3: CASSWKGQDTEAFF. CDR3 bases: TGCGCCAGCAGCTGGAAGGGACAAGACACTGAAGCTTTCTTT. V is TRBV5-1 and J is TRBJ1-1; D is possibly TRBD1 (6 bases). The CDR3 totals 14 residues. The ends were cut back, 3 bases at V and 3 bases at J, with 12 bases in the middle. Germline V gives CDR1 SGHRS, CDR2 YFSETQ.

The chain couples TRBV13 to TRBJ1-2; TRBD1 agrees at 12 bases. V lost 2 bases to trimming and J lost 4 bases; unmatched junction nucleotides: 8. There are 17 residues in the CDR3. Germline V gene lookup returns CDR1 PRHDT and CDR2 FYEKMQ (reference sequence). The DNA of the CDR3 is TGTGCCAGCAGCTTAAGGGACAGGGGGCTCTCCCCCTATGGCTACACCTTC. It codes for CASSLRDRGLSPYGYTF.

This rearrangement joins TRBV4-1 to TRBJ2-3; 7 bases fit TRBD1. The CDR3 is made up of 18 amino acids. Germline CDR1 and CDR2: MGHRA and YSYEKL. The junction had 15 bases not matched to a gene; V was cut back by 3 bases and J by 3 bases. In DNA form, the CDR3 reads TGCGCCAGCAGCCAGGTACTACCGGGACAGAGGGCTACAGATACGCAGTATTTT. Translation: CASSQVLPGQRATDTQYF.

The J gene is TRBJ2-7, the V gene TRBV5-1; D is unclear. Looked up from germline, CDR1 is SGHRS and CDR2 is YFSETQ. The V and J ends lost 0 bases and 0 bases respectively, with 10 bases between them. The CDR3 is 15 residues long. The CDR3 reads CASSLGALSSYEQYF. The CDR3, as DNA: TGCGCCAGCAGCTTGGGAGCACTCAGCTCCTACGAGCAGTACTTC.

The CDR3 reads CASSKASGSRGGELFF. CDR3 DNA: TGTGCCAGCAGCAAGGCTAGCGGGAGTAGGGGCGGGGAGCTGTTTTTT. The genes are TRBV9 and TRBJ2-2; 10 bases align to TRBD2. The length of the CDR3 is 16 residues. With 4 bases clipped from V and 7 bases from J, the junction kept 10 bases outside the gene matches. The V gene's germline CDR1 is SGDLS and CDR2 YYNGEE.

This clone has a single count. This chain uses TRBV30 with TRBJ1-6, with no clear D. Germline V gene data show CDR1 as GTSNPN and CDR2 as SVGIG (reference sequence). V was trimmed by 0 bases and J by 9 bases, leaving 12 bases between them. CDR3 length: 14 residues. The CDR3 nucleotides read TGTGCCTGGAGTGTTTCCGGGGAAGGTTCACCCCTCCACTTT. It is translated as CAWSVSGEGSPLHF.

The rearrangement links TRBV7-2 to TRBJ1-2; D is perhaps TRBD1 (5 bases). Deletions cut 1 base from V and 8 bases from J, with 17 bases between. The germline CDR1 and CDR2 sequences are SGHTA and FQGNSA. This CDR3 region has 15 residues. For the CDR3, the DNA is TGTGCCAGCAGCTTAGTATTTAGGCAGGGTAAAGGCTACACCTTC. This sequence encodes CASSLVFRQGKGYTF. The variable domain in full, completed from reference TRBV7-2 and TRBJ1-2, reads GAGVSQSPSNKVTEKGKDVELRCDPISGHTALYWYRQSLGQGLEFLIYFQGNSAPDKSGLPSDRFSAERTGGSVSTLTIQRTQQEDSAVYLCASSLVFRQGKGYTFGSGTRLTVV.

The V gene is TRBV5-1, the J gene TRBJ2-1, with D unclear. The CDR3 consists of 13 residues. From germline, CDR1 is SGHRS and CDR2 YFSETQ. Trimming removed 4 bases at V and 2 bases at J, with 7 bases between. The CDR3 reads CASSPEPYNEQFF. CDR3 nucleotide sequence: TGCGCCAGCAGCCCCGAACCCTACAATGAGCAGTTCTTC. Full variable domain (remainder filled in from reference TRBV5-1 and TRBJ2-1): KAGVTQTPRYLIKTRGQQVTLSCSPISGHRSVSWYQQTPGQGLQFLFEYFSETQRNKGNFPGRFSGRQFSNSRSEMNVSTLELGDSALYLCASSPEPYNEQFFGPGTRLTVL.